Detailed here is one T cell receptor (beta chain). Its cognate antigen has yet to be identified. From cysteine to phenylalanine, the CDR3 is 14 amino acids long. This entry has no DNA. Taken from the germline V gene, the CDR1 and CDR2 loops are MDHEN and SYDVKM. For sequencing, a NextSeq 550 was employed. The Human TCR Profiling Kit (MiLaboratory) was used to make UMI-labeled 5' RACE TRB cDNA libraries. cDNA synthesis used the entire amount of extracted RNA, and PCR amplification then used the entire amount of cDNA produced. The libraries were made side by side, with each library going through the same number of PCR cycles. Under the source paper's analysis protocol: MIGEC and MiXCR extracted about 53,000 +/- 10,000 unique UMI-labeled TRB cDNA molecules per library, requiring at least two reads per UMI. An average of roughly 40,000 +/- 10,000 functional in-frame TRB CDR3 nucleotide clonotypes without stop codons was found per library. After downsampling to 5000 UMI-labeled TRB molecules per sample, diversity metrics such as normalized Shannon-Wiener and Chao1 were calculated in VDJtools. VDJtools computed clonotype-size-weighted physicochemical properties of the central five CDR3 residues: interaction energy, strength, volume and Kidera factor 4. TCRdb reprocessed the raw reads; every CDR3 protein sequence is a single record, and DNA is not supplied. The V and J calls and clone size come from TCRdb's table, not from the authors' own analysis. The table of this sample itemizes around 61,000 distinct CDR3 sequences. Under 0.8% of the sample comes from the top ten.

For each CD8+ T cell subset, flow sorting was done in triplicate, and a few hundred thousand cells per subset went directly into RLT lysis buffer. To keep memory contaminants out, a stringent definition of naive CD8+ T cells was applied: CD45RO-CCR7+CD27+CD95-. Peripheral blood mononuclear cells were isolated from buffy coats using standard density gradient centrifugation. Naive CXCR3-negative and CXCR3-positive CD8+ T cells were flow-sorted on a FACSAria III. An RNeasy Mini Kit was used to extract total RNA from the sorted cells. The source of the sample is a study of CXCR3-negative and CXCR3-positive naive CD8 T cells (dated by TCRdb to the late 2010s). Regarding the research as a whole: In total, some 150 million TRB reads were obtained, corresponding to roughly 1.5 +/- 0.3 million reads per library. Data from ten or so donors, pooled across two independent experiments, went into the diversity and physicochemical repertoire analyses. For the TRBV-TRBJ cluster analysis, the naive subsets came from 5 donors, while the memory cells came from 3 donors. Paper-wide results and their limitations: Surface CD5, linked to self-reactivity in mice, was comparable between naive subsets; TCR interaction strength was therefore also inferred from TRB CDR3 physicochemical properties. CXCR3 expression partially decreased after cryopreservation, so most assays used freshly isolated PBMCs. Comparably high repertoire diversity was found in both naive subsets, whereas much lower repertoire diversity was found in memory CD8+ T cells. Similar TRBV-TRBJ usage was shown by naive CXCR3-negative and CXCR3-positive cells from the same donor, whereas distinct patterns were shown by memory cells. Compared with CXCR3-negative naive cells, CXCR3-positive naive cells had TRB CDR3s with higher hydrophobicity (lower Kidera factor 4), lower energy, and higher strength and volume indices.

Rearrangement joined TRBV28 to TRBJ2-7; TCRdb's D gene call, TRBD2, goes unchecked for lack of DNA. Input material: naive CXCR3+ CD8+ T cells from blood. Read against the paper, the sample's cell subset or site label means: CD45RO-CCR7+CD27+CD95- naive CD8+ T cells expressing CXCR3 (TNR3+). The receptor was derived from a human donor in good health. Some clones in this sample may be carry-over from other donors' samples. The CDR3 loop reads CASSLRESSYEQYF.